This T cell receptor (beta chain) stems from a study of OX40 agonist ivuxolimab in advanced cancers. Study-wide background: Patients were treated with ivuxolimab, an agonistic anti-OX40 (CD134) antibody. Among those enrolled, mean age was approximately 60 years (range about 23 to 79) and 82.7% were male. Three partial responders included one hepatocellular carcinoma patient and two cutaneous melanoma patients.

Enrollment shut out patients with autoimmune disease history or systemic immunosuppression. Using immunoSEQ multiplex PCR, the repertoire was profiled, and TCRdb retains in-frame clones only, with some absent. The repertoire consists of about 95,000 clones, with roughly 88% occurring once and the leading ten covering 3.5% to 4%. Germline V gives CDR1 SNHLY, CDR2 FYNNEI. CDR3 length: 14 residues. The germline V and J ends were trimmed by 8 bases and 0 bases, with 10 bases remaining between them. The chain links TRBV2 to TRBJ2-2; D not resolved. The sequenced sample was CD4+ or CD8+ T cells sorted from blood, obtained in a trial of the OX40 agonist ivuxolimab. The receptor's source is an adult with an advanced solid tumor such as melanoma, head and neck, liver or kidney cancer. The CDR3 here is CASHAQANTGELFF. The CDR3 bases are TGTGCCAGCCACGCTCAGGCGAACACCGGGGAGCTGTTTTTT.